This T cell receptor beta chain was obtained from a study of blood T cell repertoires in COVID-19 (dated by TCRdb to the early 2020s). Context from the whole study: Collaborator samples came from the United States, Italy and Spain and covered acute and convalescent phases of COVID-19. The samples were drawn from the first 160 participants of the ongoing ImmuneRACE study and from more than 1,000 subjects provided by 6 global collaborators. Subjects who had been exposed to COVID-19, were actively infected with it, or had recovered from it provided the deeply sampled blood TCRbeta repertoires that made up the dataset. The prospective study material was composed of cDNA or gDNA derived from T cells, B-cell-depleted T cells, or PBMCs. Where available, HLA class I and class II types were obtained from metadata supplied by the sample provider rather than from assay-based typing. Nearly every sample came with metadata listing a de-identified subject ID, COVID-19 status, age in years and sex. The repertoires were released in a freely available public database intended as a resource for research on the immune response to SARS-CoV-2. Results the study describes overall, beyond this receptor: The quantity of clinical and demographic metadata differed by source and by participant and was supplied without curation.

Collaborating institutions collected whole blood in K2EDTA tubes following their own protocols. For TCRbeta analysis, collaborators shipped samples as frozen whole blood, isolated PBMCs, or DNA extracted from either of those sample types. TCRbeta CDR3 regions were amplified from genomic DNA by means of the immunoSEQ Assay, a bias-controlled multiplex PCR. On the authors' methods: The number of nucleated cells in each sample was estimated by amplification of reference gene primers within the assay. To quantify the absolute abundance of each unique TCRbeta CDR3 rearrangement, sequence reads were collapsed and filtered. For each sample, productive Simpson clonality was calculated as the square root of Simpson's diversity index over productive rearrangements. TCRdb limited this immuneACCESS table to in-frame rearrangements with V and J called. A share of clones is missing; checked studies link under half to unresolved V genes, and the rest is unexplained. V, J and clone size are those of that table, while D and trimming were read from the DNA. Within this sample are some 190,000 clones, with roughly 80% of them counted one time only. The ten largest account for under 15% of the sample.

In the germline V gene, CDR1 corresponds to SGHDN and CDR2 to FVKESK. The cysteine opens and the phenylalanine closes a CDR3 of 16 amino acids. Of all the DNA, just the CDR3 is kept, 48 bases in frame from base 1. Germline trimming: 6 bases from V, 4 bases from J; junction bases outside gene matches: 8. Turning to this clone: What this receptor recognizes is not known. No clone much larger than this one lies a single base away; base qualities are absent.

This receptor was identified in a woman in her forties or fifties with acute or convalescent COVID-19. The chain couples TRBV14 to TRBJ1-4, and 10 junctional nucleotides match TRBD1. The sequenced sample was peripheral blood. Here the CDR3 is given as CASSPGQGVINEKLFF. The base sequence is TGTGCCAGCAGTCCCGGACAGGGGGTCATTAATGAAAAACTGTTTTTT.